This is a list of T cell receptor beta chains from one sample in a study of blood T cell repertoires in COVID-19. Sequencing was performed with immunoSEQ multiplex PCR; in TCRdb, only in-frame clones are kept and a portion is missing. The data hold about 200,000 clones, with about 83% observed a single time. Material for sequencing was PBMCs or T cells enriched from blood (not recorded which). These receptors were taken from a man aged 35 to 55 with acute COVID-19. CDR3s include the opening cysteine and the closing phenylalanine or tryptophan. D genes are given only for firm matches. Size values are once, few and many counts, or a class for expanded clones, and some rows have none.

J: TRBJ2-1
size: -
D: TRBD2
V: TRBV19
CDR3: CASSIRGGPYNEQFF
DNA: TGTGCCAGTAGTATTCGGGGGGGACCCTACAATGAGCAGTTCTTC

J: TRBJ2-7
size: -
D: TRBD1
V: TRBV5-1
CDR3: CASSLAETGEGEQYF
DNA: TGCGCCAGCAGCTTGGCGGAGACAGGGGAAGGCGAGCAGTACTTC

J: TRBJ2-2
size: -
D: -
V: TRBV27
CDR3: CASRQARAELFF
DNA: TGTGCCAGTCGACAGGCGAGGGCGGAGCTGTTTTTT

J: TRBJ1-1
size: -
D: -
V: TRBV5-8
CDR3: CASSLTVYTEAFF
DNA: TGTGCCAGCAGCTTAACAGTTTACACTGAAGCTTTCTTT

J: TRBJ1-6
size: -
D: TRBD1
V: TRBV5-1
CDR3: CASSTGQGAYGSPLHF
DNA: TGCGCCAGCAGCACCGGACAGGGGGCCTACGGTTCACCCCTCCACTTT

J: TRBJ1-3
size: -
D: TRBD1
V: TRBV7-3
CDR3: CASSRTGGSGNTIYF
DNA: TGTGCCAGCAGCCGGACAGGGGGCTCTGGAAACACCATATATTTT

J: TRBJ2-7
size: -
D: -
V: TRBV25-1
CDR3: CASSASAGQHPYEQYF
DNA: TGTGCCAGCAGTGCTTCTGCGGGACAGCACCCCTACGAGCAGTACTTC

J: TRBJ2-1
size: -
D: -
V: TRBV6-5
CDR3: CASRRDSTHNEQFF
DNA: TGTGCCAGCAGACGGGACTCGACCCACAATGAGCAGTTCTTC

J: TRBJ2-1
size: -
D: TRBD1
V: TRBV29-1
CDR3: CSVDRDSPFYNEQFF
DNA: TGCAGCGTTGACCGGGACAGCCCTTTCTACAATGAGCAGTTCTTC

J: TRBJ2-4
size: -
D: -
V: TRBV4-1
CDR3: CASSPSHGVAGIQYF
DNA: TGCGCCAGCAGCCCCTCCCACGGGGTCGCGGGCATTCAGTACTTC

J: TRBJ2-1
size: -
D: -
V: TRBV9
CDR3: CASGSRFTVNEQFF
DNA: TGTGCCAGCGGGAGTAGGTTTACGGTCAATGAGCAGTTCTTC

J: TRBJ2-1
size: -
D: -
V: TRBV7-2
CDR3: CASSLRGFKDNEQFF
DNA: TGTGCCAGCAGCTTAAGAGGGTTCAAGGATAATGAGCAGTTCTTC

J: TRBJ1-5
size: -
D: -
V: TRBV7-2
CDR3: CASSKQGNQPQHF
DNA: TGTGCCAGCAGCAAACAGGGCAATCAGCCCCAGCATTTT

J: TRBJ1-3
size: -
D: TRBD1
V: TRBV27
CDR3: CASSSTGVGNTIYF
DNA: TGTGCCAGCAGTTCCACAGGGGTCGGAAACACCATATATTTT

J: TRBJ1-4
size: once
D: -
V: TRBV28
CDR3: CASRGGSDEKLFF
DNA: TGTGCCAGCAGAGGGGGTTCTGATGAAAAACTGTTTTTT

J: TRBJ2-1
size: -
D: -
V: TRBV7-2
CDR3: CASSRVAGYNGNEQFF
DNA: TGTGCCAGCAGTCGGGTCGCGGGGTATAATGGTAATGAGCAGTTCTTC

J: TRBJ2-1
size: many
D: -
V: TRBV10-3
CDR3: CAIREDNRQFF
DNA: TGTGCCATCCGCGAGGATAATCGTCAGTTCTTC

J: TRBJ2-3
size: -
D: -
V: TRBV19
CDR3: CASKGTRGTQYF
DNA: TGTGCCAGTAAGGGTACTAGAGGTACGCAGTATTTT

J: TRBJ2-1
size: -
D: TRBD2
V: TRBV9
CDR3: CASSVAPSPGNARGTYNEQFF
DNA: TGTGCCAGCAGCGTGGCGCCGTCGCCGGGTAACGCGCGGGGGACCTACAATGAGCAGTTCTTC

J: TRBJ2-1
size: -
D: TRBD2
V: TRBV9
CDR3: CANSVEGGGYNEQFF
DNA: TGTGCCAACAGCGTAGAGGGCGGGGGTTACAATGAGCAGTTCTTC

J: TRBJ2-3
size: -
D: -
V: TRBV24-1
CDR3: CATRPPGSDTQYF
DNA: TGTGCCACCAGACCCCCGGGGTCAGATACGCAGTATTTT

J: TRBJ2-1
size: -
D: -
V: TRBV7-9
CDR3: CASSLRGPSYNEQFF
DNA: TGTGCCAGCAGCCTCCGCGGGCCATCGTACAATGAGCAGTTCTTC

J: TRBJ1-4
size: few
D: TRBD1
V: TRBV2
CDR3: CASSPTTGGGVKLFF
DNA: TGTGCCAGCAGCCCTACGACAGGGGGCGGAGTCAAACTGTTTTTT

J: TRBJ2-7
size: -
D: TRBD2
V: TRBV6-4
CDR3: CASSEGLESGEQYF
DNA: TGTGCCAGCAGTGAGGGACTAGAATCGGGTGAGCAGTACTTC

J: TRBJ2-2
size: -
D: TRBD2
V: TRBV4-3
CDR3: CASSHPTSGRNTGELFF
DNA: TGCGCCAGCAGCCATCCCACGAGCGGGAGGAACACCGGGGAGCTGTTTTTT

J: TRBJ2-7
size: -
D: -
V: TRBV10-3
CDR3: CAIIARGGGVYEQYF
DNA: TGTGCCATCATCGCCCGAGGAGGGGGCGTCTACGAGCAGTACTTC

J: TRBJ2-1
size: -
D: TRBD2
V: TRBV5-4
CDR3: CASTQRENNEQFF
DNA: TGTGCCAGCACCCAGCGGGAGAACAATGAGCAGTTCTTC

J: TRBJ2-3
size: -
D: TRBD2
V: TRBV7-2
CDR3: CASSPGLAGGPDTQYF
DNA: TGTGCCAGCAGCCCCGGACTAGCGGGAGGCCCAGATACGCAGTATTTT

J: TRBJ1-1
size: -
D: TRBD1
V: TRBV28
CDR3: CASTANRGARSEAFF
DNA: TGTGCCAGCACCGCAAACAGGGGGGCGCGATCTGAAGCTTTCTTT

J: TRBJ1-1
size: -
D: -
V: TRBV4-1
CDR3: CASSPRSGVLNTEAFF
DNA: TGCGCCAGCAGCCCTCGTTCAGGGGTTCTGAACACTGAAGCTTTCTTT

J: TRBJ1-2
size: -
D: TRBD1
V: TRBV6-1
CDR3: CASSEQQGAGYGYTF
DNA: TGTGCCAGCAGTGAACAGCAGGGGGCGGGGTATGGCTACACCTTC

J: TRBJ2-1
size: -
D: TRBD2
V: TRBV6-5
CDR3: CASSSPGREGFHEQFF
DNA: TGTGCCAGCAGTTCCCCCGGGCGGGAGGGTTTCCATGAGCAGTTCTTC

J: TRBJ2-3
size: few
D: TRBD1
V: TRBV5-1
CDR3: CASNRQGVVDTQYF
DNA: TGCGCCAGCAACAGACAGGGGGTTGTAGATACGCAGTATTTT

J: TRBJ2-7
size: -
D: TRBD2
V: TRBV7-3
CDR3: CASSPTSDHEQYF
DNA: TGTGCCAGCAGCCCCACTAGCGACCACGAGCAGTACTTC

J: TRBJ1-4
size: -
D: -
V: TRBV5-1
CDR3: CASSPLWFRNEKLFF
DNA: TGCGCCAGCAGCCCGCTATGGTTTCGGAATGAAAAACTGTTTTTT

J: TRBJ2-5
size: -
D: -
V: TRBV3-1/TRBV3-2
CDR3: CASRPAAPETQYF
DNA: TGTGCCAGCAGGCCGGCGGCCCCCGAGACCCAGTACTTC

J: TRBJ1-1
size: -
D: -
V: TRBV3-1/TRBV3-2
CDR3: CASSQPYTEAFF
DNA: TGTGCCAGCAGCCAACCCTACACTGAAGCTTTCTTT

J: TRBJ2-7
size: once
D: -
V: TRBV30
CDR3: CAWDATYEQYF
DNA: TGTGCCTGGGACGCGACCTACGAGCAGTACTTC

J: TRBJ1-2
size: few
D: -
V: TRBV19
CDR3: CASSIGDYGYTF
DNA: TGTGCCAGTAGTATTGGAGACTATGGCTACACCTTC

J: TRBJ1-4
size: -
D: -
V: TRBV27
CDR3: CASSRDSGVGEKLFF
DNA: TGTGCCAGCAGTCGAGATAGCGGAGTAGGCGAAAAACTGTTTTTT

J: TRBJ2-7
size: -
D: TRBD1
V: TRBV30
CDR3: CAWTHRGRGAEQYF
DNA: TGTGCCTGGACCCACAGGGGACGGGGTGCCGAGCAGTACTTC

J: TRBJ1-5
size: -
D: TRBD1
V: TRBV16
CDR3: CASSQNGQGAASQPQHF
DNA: TGTGCCAGCAGCCAAAATGGACAGGGGGCGGCCAGTCAGCCCCAGCATTTT

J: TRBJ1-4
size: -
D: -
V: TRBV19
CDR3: CASSRRGTGEKLFF
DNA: TGTGCCAGTAGTAGAAGGGGCACGGGTGAAAAACTGTTTTTT

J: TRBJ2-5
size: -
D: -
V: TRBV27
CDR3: CASSSQRQQETQYF
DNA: TGTGCCAGCTCATCCCAGAGACAGCAAGAGACCCAGTACTTC

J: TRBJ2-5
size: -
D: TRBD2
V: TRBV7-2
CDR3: CASTGAGGGETQYF
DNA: TGTGCCAGCACCGGAGCGGGAGGCGGGGAGACCCAGTACTTC